What follows are 25 T cell receptor beta chains derived from one specimen sequenced in a study of shared clonotypes between healthy human individuals. Using immunoSEQ multiplex PCR, the repertoire was profiled, and TCRdb retains in-frame clones only, with some absent. The table records approximately 740,000 clones, roughly 70% of them present only once. Material for sequencing was memory CD4+ T cells sorted from blood. Regarding subset: CD45RA-negative fraction. Every receptor here comes from a woman aged 25 to 39 in good health.

The rearrangement links TRBV6-1 to TRBJ2-6, with D perhaps matching TRBD1 (5 bases). V was cut by 6 bases and J by 0 bases, with 9 bases left in between. CDR1 and CDR2 from the germline V gene are MNHNS and SASEGT. This CDR3 is built from 15 residues. For the CDR3, the DNA is TGTGCCAGCAGGGCGACAGCCTCTGGGGCCAACGTCCTGACTTTC. It is translated as CASRATASGANVLTF.

Concerning this clone itself: The junction departs from the called germline gene at one end, perhaps through a read error. The rearrangement links TRBV28 to TRBJ2-1, with D possibly matching TRBD2 (6 bases). The germline V gene has CDR1 MDHEN and CDR2 SYDVKM. The CDR3 spans 12 residues. In DNA form, the CDR3 reads TGTGCCAGCAGTTTCCTCAAAAGGCCGGGGGTCTTC. Protein product: CASSFLKRPGVF.

The rearrangement joins TRBV9 to TRBJ1-4; D is possibly TRBD1 (6 bases). Trimming removed 4 bases from V and 0 bases from J, with 19 bases in between. The CDR3 totals 18 residues. Germline lookup yields CDR1 SGDLS and CDR2 YYNGEE. The CDR3 region is CASSRGDIVIPTNEKLFF. Here the CDR3 DNA reads TGTGCCAGCAGCCGGGGGGACATCGTCATCCCAACTAATGAAAAACTGTTTTTT.

The J gene is TRBJ1-1, the V gene TRBV25-1, with D tentatively TRBD1 (6 bases). This CDR3 has 14 residues. The V end was cut by 3 bases, the J end by 3 bases, with 11 bases between. CDR1 is MGHDK and CDR2 is SYGVNS in the germline V gene. CDR3 DNA sequence: TGTGCCAGCAGTGATGTTTCAGGGGACACTGAAGCTTTCTTT. Translation: CASSDVSGDTEAFF.

V usage is TRBV28 and J usage is TRBJ2-1; 7 nucleotides match TRBD2. The CDR3 is 18 amino acids. With V trimmed by 2 bases and J by 1 base, 11 bases remained unmatched. From germline, CDR1 is MDHEN and CDR2 SYDVKM. The CDR3 spells CASSLAIGRELSYNEQFF. The DNA of the CDR3 is TGTGCCAGCAGTTTAGCCATTGGGCGGGAGTTATCCTACAATGAGCAGTTCTTC.

This chain links TRBV7-9 with TRBJ1-4; no firm D call. Germline V lookup: CDR1 SEHNR, CDR2 FQNEAQ (reference sequence). The V and J ends lost 0 bases and 10 bases respectively, with 9 bases between them. The CDR3 totals 13 residues. The CDR3 region has the DNA TGTGCCAGCAGCTTAGCTGGGAACGGAAAACTGTTTTTT. The encoded protein is CASSLAGNGKLFF. The full variable domain, with the rest looked up from reference TRBV7-9 and TRBJ1-4, is DTGVSQNPRHKITKRGQNVTFRCDPISEHNRLYWYRQTLGQGPEFLTYFQNEAQLEKSRLLSDRFSAERPKGSFSTLEIQRTEQGDSAMYLCASSLAGNGKLFFGSGTQLSVL.

The gene calls are TRBV19 and TRBJ2-7, with 11 bases fitting TRBD1. Germline V gives CDR1 LNHDA, CDR2 SQIVND (reference sequence). The CDR3 length is 15 residues. V lost 5 bases and J lost 4; bases outside the gene matches: 7. The CDR3 bases are TGTGCCAGTAGTTCACGGACAGGGGGCAATTACGAGCAGTACTTC. Translating gives CASSSRTGGNYEQYF.

The V and J genes are TRBV6-5 and TRBJ2-2; a weak D match, TRBD2 (5 bases). Looked up from germline, CDR1 is MNHEY and CDR2 is SVGAGI. The CDR3 totals 15 residues. The ends were cut back, 7 bases at V and 2 bases at J, with 14 bases in the middle. The CDR3 DNA is TGTGCCAGCAAGGTTAGCGAACTAAACACCGGGGAGCTGTTTTTT. This gives the protein CASKVSELNTGELFF.

The chain couples TRBV6-5 to TRBJ1-5; no firm D call. The CDR3 runs to 14 residues. Looked up from germline, CDR1 is MNHEY and CDR2 is SVGAGI. The germline V and J ends were trimmed by 2 bases and 2 bases, with 7 bases remaining between them. As DNA, the CDR3 is TGTGCCAGCAGTTACGGGCGACGCAATCAGCCCCAGCATTTT. It codes for CASSYGRRNQPQHF.

The chain has TRBV27 and TRBJ2-7; 7 bases match TRBD1. Germline V gene sequence: CDR1 MNHEY, CDR2 SMNVEV (reference sequence). This CDR3 spans 14 amino acids. Unmatched junction bases numbered 9, after V lost 5 bases and J lost 5 bases. As DNA, the CDR3 is TGTGCCAGCAGTCCACTAGACAGGGTAAACGAGCAGTACTTC. This translates into CASSPLDRVNEQYF.

The chain is built from TRBV4-1 and TRBJ1-5, with D uncertain. CDR1 MGHRA and CDR2 YSYEKL come from the germline V gene. V lost 0 bases, J lost 5 bases, and 11 bases lay in between. This CDR3 region has 15 residues. The CDR3 region has the DNA TGCGCCAGCAGCCAAGATTCGTGGGAGGATCAGCCCCAGCATTTT. It specifies CASSQDSWEDQPQHF.

The chain joins TRBV19 to TRBJ1-1; D is unclear. The CDR3 has 14 amino acids. V was shortened by 5 bases and J by 8 bases, with 18 bases between the two germline ends. Germline V gives CDR1 LNHDA, CDR2 SQIVND (reference sequence). CDR3 sequence (DNA): TGTGCCAGTAGTCCCGTAAGCGGGCTCGTGGAAGCTTTCTTT. Translating gives CASSPVSGLVEAFF.

The chain combines TRBV18 with TRBJ1-3, with 8 positions matching TRBD1. Trimming took 4 bases from V and 2 from J; bases not matched to a gene: 7. Per germline, CDR1 KGHSH and CDR2 LQKENI. The CDR3 is made up of 16 amino acids. CDR3 sequence (DNA): TGTGCCAGCTCACAGGGACAGGAAGGCGCTGGAAACACCATATATTTT. The encoded protein is CASSQGQEGAGNTIYF. Complete variable domain (other parts from reference TRBV18 and TRBJ1-3): NAGVMQNPRHLVRRRGQEARLRCSPMKGHSHVYWYRQLPEEGLKFMVYLQKENIIDESGMPKERFSAEFPKEGPSILRIQQVVRGDSAAYFCASSQGQEGAGNTIYFGEGSWLTVV.

The rearrangement links TRBV11-2 to TRBJ2-2; a weak D match, TRBD1 (6 bases). CDR1 and CDR2 from the germline V gene are SGHAT and FQNNGV. Trimming shortened V by 5 bases and J by 5 bases, and 24 bases separated the two germline ends. The CDR3 spans 18 residues. CDR3 sequence: CASSLNLRGHKATGELFF. In DNA form, the CDR3 reads TGTGCCAGCAGCCTGAACCTTAGGGGACATAAGGCTACCGGGGAGCTGTTTTTT.

This clone was counted only a few times. The sample carries other DNA sequences with the same CDR3. The chain combines TRBV6-5 with TRBJ2-5; no definite D call. V was pared by 0 bases and J by 0 bases, with 2 bases between. This CDR3 region has 13 residues. Germline V lookup: CDR1 MNHEY, CDR2 SVGAGI. In DNA form, the CDR3 reads TGTGCCAGCAGTTACTCGTACCAAGAGACCCAGTACTTC. The encoded protein is CASSYSYQETQYF.

The V call is TRBV19, the J call TRBJ1-1; D is ambiguous. The CDR3 is made up of 13 amino acids. The ends were cut back, 3 bases at V and 9 bases at J, with 14 bases in the middle. CDR1 is LNHDA and CDR2 is SQIVND in the germline V gene (reference sequence). This CDR3 is CASSIVETRKAFF. CDR3 nucleotides: TGTGCCAGTAGTATCGTGGAGACGCGGAAAGCTTTCTTT.

For this clone: Different DNA sequences within this sample yield the same CDR3. The V gene is TRBV27, the J gene TRBJ2-7; D unclear. The CDR3 covers 13 residues. Germline V gene data show CDR1 as MNHEY and CDR2 as SMNVEV (reference sequence). V lost 4 bases, J lost 0 bases, and 7 bases lay in between. In DNA, the CDR3 is TGTGCCAGCAGTTCCGACCCCTCCTACGAGCAGTACTTC. It is translated as CASSSDPSYEQYF.

The chain recombines TRBV7-9 with TRBJ2-4; D might be TRBD1 (6 bases). Germline-derived CDR1 and CDR2 are SEHNR and FQNEAQ (reference sequence). The CDR3 contains 18 residues. The V and J ends lost 2 bases and 8 bases respectively, with 25 bases between them. CDR3 bases: TGTGCCAGCAGCTTATCTTCGGTCAGGGGACGACGTGGATACATTCAGTACTTC. Its translation: CASSLSSVRGRRGYIQYF.

This clone was recorded many times. CDR3 in amino acids: CASETGTGPYEQYF. The CDR3 region has the DNA TGTGCCAGCGAGACGGGGACAGGGCCCTACGAGCAGTACTTC. The rearrangement links TRBV28 to TRBJ2-7, with 9 bases fitting TRBD1. V shed 8 bases and J 2 bases; nucleotides not matched to a gene: 7. Germline CDR1 is MDHEN and CDR2 is SYDVKM. CDR3 length equals 14 residues. Together with reference TRBV28 and TRBJ2-7, the CDR3 gives the full variable domain: DVKVTQSSRYLVKRTGEKVFLECVQDMDHENMFWYRQDPGLGLRLIYFSYDVKMKEKGDIPEGYSVSREKKERFSLILESASTNQTSMYLCASETGTGPYEQYFGPGTRLTVT.

About this clone itself: The sample has other DNA sequences that encode this CDR3 too. The V call is TRBV2, the J call TRBJ2-2; no firm D call. V gave up 2 bases and J gave up 1 base, with 5 bases separating them. Germline V gives CDR1 SNHLY, CDR2 FYNNEI. This CDR3 has 14 residues. The chain's CDR3 is CASSESGNTGELFF. The CDR3 region has the DNA TGTGCCAGCAGTGAATCCGGGAACACCGGGGAGCTGTTTTTT.

This clone was recorded only once. The chain couples TRBV6-6 to TRBJ1-2; D is uncertain. Germline values: CDR1 MNHNY, CDR2 SVGAGI (reference sequence). Trimming took off 7 bases at V and 2 bases at J, with 8 bases between the two ends. The CDR3 is 12 amino acids. The CDR3 loop is CASMEHNYGYTF. CDR3 coding DNA: TGTGCCAGCATGGAGCACAACTATGGCTACACCTTC.

This chain connects TRBV28 to TRBJ1-4; D is undetermined. Germline V lookup: CDR1 MDHEN, CDR2 SYDVKM. This CDR3 has 14 residues. The V end lost 2 bases, the J end lost 7 bases, and 11 bases lay between the germline ends. CDR3 nucleotides: TGTGCCAGCAGTTTACCCCAACGGGGTGAAAAACTGTTTTTT. Its protein is CASSLPQRGEKLFF. Supplemented by reference TRBV28 and TRBJ1-4, the full variable domain reads DVKVTQSSRYLVKRTGEKVFLECVQDMDHENMFWYRQDPGLGLRLIYFSYDVKMKEKGDIPEGYSVSREKKERFSLILESASTNQTSMYLCASSLPQRGEKLFFGSGTQLSVL.

The rearrangement uses TRBV7-9 and TRBJ2-1; 7 bases line up with TRBD2. CDR3 length equals 15 residues. Germline lookup yields CDR1 SEHNR and CDR2 FQNEAQ (reference sequence). V dropped 1 base and J dropped 5; count of bases not matched to a gene: 5. The DNA for the CDR3 is TGTGCCAGCAGCTTAGGGTGGGGAGGGCACAATGAGCAGTTCTTC. Translation: CASSLGWGGHNEQFF.

The V and J genes are TRBV2 and TRBJ2-5; 9 bases fit TRBD1. Germline V gene lookup returns CDR1 SNHLY and CDR2 FYNNEI. This CDR3 spans 13 amino acids. The ends lost 7 bases at V and 4 bases at J; junction bases unmatched: 4. CDR3 protein: CASTGTGRETQYF. The CDR3 DNA follows: TGTGCCAGCACCGGGACAGGGCGAGAGACCCAGTACTTC. Full variable domain (missing parts from reference TRBV2 and TRBJ2-5): EPEVTQTPSHQVTQMGQEVILRCVPISNHLYFYWYRQILGQKVEFLVSFYNNEISEKSEIFDDQFSVERPDGSNFTLKIRSTKLEDSAMYFCASTGTGRETQYFGPGTRLLVL.

This chain joins TRBV7-8 and TRBJ2-1; D gene unclear. Germline CDR1 is SGHVS and CDR2 is FQNEAQ. The CDR3 runs to 11 residues. Trimming stripped 5 bases from V and 5 bases from J, with 4 bases between. CDR3 in DNA: TGTGCCAGCAGCCTTAACAATGAGCAGTTCTTC. Protein: CASSLNNEQFF.